The rows below give T cell receptor beta chains drawn from one sample of a study of cytomegalovirus exposure and HLA in healthy donors. Here immunoSEQ multiplex PCR was the method, and the copy in TCRdb shows in-frame clones only, minus some. This sample has 150,000 to 200,000 clones, with roughly 85% found just once. The sequenced material came from PBMCs. These receptor sequences come from a man in his thirties or forties in good health and CMV-seropositive. The CDR3 runs from the conserved cysteine through the conserved F or W. A D gene is named only where the DNA matches it firmly. The size field is filled for only some rows; it gives once, few, many or a size class.

v_call,clone_size,d_call,j_call,cdr3_nt,cdr3_aa
TRBV5-4,.,TRBD1,TRBJ2-7,TGTGCCAGCAGCCGCCAGGGACAGTTAAGCTCCTACGAGCAGTACTTC,CASSRQGQLSSYEQYF
TRBV25-1,once,TRBD2,TRBJ2-1,TGTGCCACCGAGGGACTAGCACTATTCAATGAGCAGTTCTTC,CATEGLALFNEQFF
TRBV6-1,.,TRBD2,TRBJ2-3,TGTGCCAGCAGTGGGACTAGCGGGAGAGGGAGTACGCAGTATTTT,CASSGTSGRGSTQYF
TRBV6-1,.,TRBD1,TRBJ2-3,TGTGCCAGCAGTGAGGGGACAGGGGGCTGGATAGATACGCAGTATTTT,CASSEGTGGWIDTQYF
TRBV5-5,few,.,TRBJ1-1,TGTGCCAGCAGCTTAGCGTTGGGGGGAAACACTGAAGCTTTCTTT,CASSLALGGNTEAFF
TRBV4-1,once,.,TRBJ1-3,TGCGCCAGCAGCCAAGATTCGGCGGGGGTTGCTGGAAACACCATATATTTT,CASSQDSAGVAGNTIYF
TRBV7-3,once,.,TRBJ2-2,TGTGCCAGCAGATCGCGTCCCACCGGGGAGCTGTTTTTT,CASRSRPTGELFF
TRBV6-1,.,.,TRBJ1-2,TGTGCCAGCAGCTTGACAGGTTCTAACTATGGCTACACCTTC,CASSLTGSNYGYTF
TRBV7-9,.,.,TRBJ2-1,TGTTCCAGCAGCTCCACAGTAGGGAGCTCCTACAATGAGCAGTTCTTC,CSSSSTVGSSYNEQFF
TRBV4-1,.,TRBD1,TRBJ1-5,TGCGCCAGCAGCCAGGGCGACAGGGGGCAACGTCAGCCCCAGCATTTT,CASSQGDRGQRQPQHF
TRBV7-9,.,.,TRBJ2-3,TGTGCCAGCAGCCCTCCAGTCCTAGGAGTTTCTAGCACAGATACGCAGTATTTT,CASSPPVLGVSSTDTQYF
TRBV7-8,.,TRBD2,TRBJ2-1,TGTGCCAGCAGGAATCTCGGGACTAGCGGGAGTGACGAGCAGTTCTTC,CASRNLGTSGSDEQFF
TRBV11-3,.,TRBD1,TRBJ1-2,TGTGCCAGCAGCTCTCGACAGGGCTATGGCTACACCTTC,CASSSRQGYGYTF
TRBV7-9,.,.,TRBJ1-3,TGTTCCAGCAGCTTGGGTACAGGGCCTTCTACCATATATTTT,CSSSLGTGPSTIYF
TRBV29-1,.,TRBD2,TRBJ2-1,TGCAGCGTTGAGCCTTCTAGCGGGAGTAGGGATGAGCAGTTCTTC,CSVEPSSGSRDEQFF
TRBV29-1,.,TRBD1,TRBJ2-3,TGCAGCGTTGAATTCAGGGGGCAAAGCACAGATACGCAGTATTTT,CSVEFRGQSTDTQYF
TRBV19,.,TRBD1,TRBJ1-5,TGTGCCAGTAGAATAACCGGGACAGGGAATCAGCCCCAGCATTTT,CASRITGTGNQPQHF
TRBV9,.,TRBD1,TRBJ2-7,TGTGCCAGCAGCGTGTCGGGACAGGCCAGCGAGCAGTACTTC,CASSVSGQASEQYF
TRBV21-1,few,.,TRBJ1-1,TGTGCCAGCAGCAATGGGGGGGTGAGGAATTGCACTGAAGCTTTCTTT,CASSNGGVRNCTEAFF
TRBV5-4,.,TRBD2,TRBJ2-7,TGTGCCAGCAGCTGGGAGGGGTCACCCTACGAGCAGTACTTC,CASSWEGSPYEQYF
TRBV2,few,.,TRBJ1-3,TGTGCCAGCAGGGGCGGGGGGACTATCGGAAACACCATATATTTT,CASRGGGTIGNTIYF
TRBV11-3,.,.,TRBJ1-1,TGTGCCAGCAGCCACGGGGGAGAACGGAACACTGAAGCTTTCTTT,CASSHGGERNTEAFF
TRBV29-1,.,TRBD2,TRBJ2-3,TGCAGCGTCGGGGGGGGGAACCTTGAGATGAGCACAGATACGCAGTATTTT,CSVGGGNLEMSTDTQYF
TRBV27,.,.,TRBJ2-1,TGTGCCAGCAGTTTATTTCTAGCGTACAATGAGCAGTTCTTC,CASSLFLAYNEQFF
TRBV7-2,.,.,TRBJ2-1,TGTGCCAGCAGCTTAGCGTTGGCAGGCAATGAGCAGTTCTTC,CASSLALAGNEQFF
TRBV30,.,TRBD1,TRBJ1-2,TGTGCCGGCCTCTGGACAGGGGATGGCTACACCTTC,CAGLWTGDGYTF
TRBV9,once,.,TRBJ2-5,TGTGCCAGCAGCGTAGGAGGAACAACCACTTATCAAGAGACCCAGTACTTC,CASSVGGTTTYQETQYF
TRBV6-1,.,.,TRBJ2-1,TGTGCCAGCAGCCCTATTTTCACGGATGAGCAGTTCTTC,CASSPIFTDEQFF
TRBV11-3,.,TRBD1,TRBJ1-1,TGTGCCAGCAGCTTAGTATGGGTGAACAGGGGAGGGAACACTGAAGCTTTCTTT,CASSLVWVNRGGNTEAFF
TRBV7-2,.,.,TRBJ1-2,TGTGCCAGCAGCTTAGGTAAATCTTACCCAGGAGGCTACACCTTC,CASSLGKSYPGGYTF
TRBV5-6,.,TRBD2,TRBJ2-7,TGTGCCAGCAGCTGGGGACTAGTCGATGTCGGCGAGCAGTACTTC,CASSWGLVDVGEQYF
TRBV27,.,TRBD2,TRBJ2-1,TGTGCCAGCAGTTTACTAGCGGGAATGAACAATGAGCAGTTCTTC,CASSLLAGMNNEQFF
TRBV7-7,.,.,TRBJ1-1,TGTGCTAGCAGCCGTCGGACTGAAGCTTTCTTT,CASSRRTEAFF
TRBV7-2,.,.,TRBJ2-1,TGTGCCAGCAGCTCCGGGACTCGGCAGTTCTTC,CASSSGTRQFF
TRBV14,.,.,TRBJ1-6,TGTGCCAGCAGCCAAGATGGGGGTGGGGGGGGCGATAATTCACCCCTCCACTTT,CASSQDGGGGGDNSPLHF
TRBV7-2,few,TRBD1,TRBJ1-1,TGTGCCAGCAGCTTAGCGGGACAGGCGAACACTGAAGCTTTCTTT,CASSLAGQANTEAFF
TRBV19,.,TRBD2,TRBJ2-3,TGTGCCAGTAGTATGGGCGGGGGAGCGGCAGATACGCAGTATTTT,CASSMGGGAADTQYF
TRBV18,once,TRBD1,TRBJ2-1,TGTGCCAGCTCGCCTACAGGGGTGGTTAATGAGCAGTTCTTC,CASSPTGVVNEQFF
TRBV7-3,.,TRBD2,TRBJ2-1,TGTGCCAGCAGCTTAACGTTAGCGGGAGAGAGGAATGAGCAGTTCTTC,CASSLTLAGERNEQFF